The following is a T cell receptor (beta chain) sequence with its context. The antigen is undetermined. PCR employed 60 Vbeta and 13 Jbeta primers. This table comes from immunoSEQ multiplex PCR, and its TCRdb copy is limited to in-frame clones, with some not included. Seen here are some 190,000 clones, 60% to 85% observed once, and the top ten hold about 1%. Germline V gene lookup returns CDR1 SGHRS and CDR2 YFSETQ. CDR3 length equals 16 residues. Deletions cut 0 bases from V and 4 bases from J, with 15 bases between. The data belong to a study of cytomegalovirus exposure and HLA in healthy donors. Study-level information: Findings of an earlier analysis included more than 90 million unique TCR beta sequences from roughly 200 million T cells.

General study points: Follow-up analysis found HLA locus-dependent TCR association rates, highest for DRB1 and lowest for HLA-C. A later analysis reportedly found that, within productive TCRs, an Asian-associated ancestry cluster had fewer N-insertions than the mean observed across the roughly 700 donors.

V is TRBV5-1 and J is TRBJ2-3; possibly TRBD2 for D (6 bases). Input material: PBMCs. This TCR came from a woman aged 40-49 years in good health and CMV-seronegative. DNA for the CDR3: TGCGCCAGCAGCTTGGCCCTGGGGACTGGAGCAGATACGCAGTATTTT. It is translated as CASSLALGTGADTQYF.